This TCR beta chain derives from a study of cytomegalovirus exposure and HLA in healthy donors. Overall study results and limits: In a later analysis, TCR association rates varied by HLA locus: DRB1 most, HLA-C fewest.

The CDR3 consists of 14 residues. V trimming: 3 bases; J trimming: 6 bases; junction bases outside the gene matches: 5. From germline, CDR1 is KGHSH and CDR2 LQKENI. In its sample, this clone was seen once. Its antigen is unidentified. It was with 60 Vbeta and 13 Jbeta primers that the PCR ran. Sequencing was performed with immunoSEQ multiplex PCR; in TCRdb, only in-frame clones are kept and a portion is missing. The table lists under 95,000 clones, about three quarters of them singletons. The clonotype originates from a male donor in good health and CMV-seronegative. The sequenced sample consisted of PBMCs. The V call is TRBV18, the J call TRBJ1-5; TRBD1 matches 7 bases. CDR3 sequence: CASSPGQVSQPQHF. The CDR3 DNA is TGTGCCAGCTCACCCGGACAGGTCTCTCAGCCCCAGCATTTT.